Here is one T cell receptor beta chain with its context. This sample is part of a study of blood T cell repertoires in COVID-19. Turning to the study itself: Samples taken during acute and convalescent COVID-19 were collected in the United States, Italy and Spain.

Original methodology: It was from reference gene primer amplification that nucleated cell counts were estimated. Profiling relied on immunoSEQ multiplex PCR, and the TCRdb table lists in-frame clones only, not all of them. V, J and clone size derive from that table, while D and trimming were established from the DNA sequence. The sample consists of around 250,000 clones, approximately 86% of them appearing once. The CDR3 length is 15 residues. From germline, CDR1 is SGHRS and CDR2 YFSETQ. The V gene end was trimmed by 1 base and the J gene end by 9 bases; junction bases not matched to a gene: 8. The source material was peripheral blood. The gene calls are TRBV5-1 and TRBJ1-3; 9 nucleotides match TRBD1. The TCR was taken from a woman in her 70s with active or convalescent COVID-19. CDR3: CASSLNRDRAGTIYF. The CDR3 DNA is TGCGCCAGCAGCTTGAACCGGGACAGGGCTGGCACCATATATTTT.